The rows below give T cell receptor beta chains drawn from one sample of a study of shared clonotypes between healthy human individuals. Sequencing was performed with immunoSEQ multiplex PCR; in TCRdb, only in-frame clones are kept and a portion is missing. This table holds 2 million to 2.5 million clones, over 85% found once. The sequencing input was naive CD4+ T cells from PBMCs. The receptors derive from a man aged 18 to 29 in good health. Some clones in this sample may be carry-over from other donors' samples. Both conserved end residues are trimmed from each CDR3. A D gene is named only where the DNA matches it firmly. Clone sizes are given selectively: once, few, many, or a class where the clone is expanded.

cdr3_aa: ASSSRRERDYNEQF
v_call: TRBV19
j_call: TRBJ2-1
d_call: TRBD2
clone_size: NA

cdr3_aa: AWGPSVSSYNEQF
v_call: TRBV30
j_call: TRBJ2-1
d_call: NA
clone_size: NA

cdr3_aa: ASSAGVAKNIQY
v_call: TRBV2
j_call: TRBJ2-4
d_call: NA
clone_size: NA

cdr3_aa: ATSRIKDGHGYA
v_call: TRBV15
j_call: TRBJ1-2
d_call: NA
clone_size: NA

cdr3_aa: ASSWDYYEQY
v_call: TRBV11-2
j_call: TRBJ2-7
d_call: TRBD2
clone_size: NA

cdr3_aa: SGGYEQY
v_call: TRBV20-1
j_call: TRBJ2-7
d_call: NA
clone_size: NA

cdr3_aa: ASSLVLASEQY
v_call: TRBV5-1
j_call: TRBJ2-7
d_call: NA
clone_size: once

cdr3_aa: ASSEAHAGAANTGELF
v_call: TRBV2
j_call: TRBJ2-2
d_call: NA
clone_size: NA

cdr3_aa: ASSQTSGTYEQY
v_call: TRBV5-1
j_call: TRBJ2-7
d_call: TRBD2
clone_size: NA

cdr3_aa: ATQRAYYTDTQY
v_call: TRBV28
j_call: TRBJ2-3
d_call: NA
clone_size: NA

cdr3_aa: ASLEGGLGGNEQF
v_call: TRBV6-1
j_call: TRBJ2-1
d_call: NA
clone_size: NA

cdr3_aa: ASSGRTNEKLF
v_call: TRBV2
j_call: TRBJ1-4
d_call: NA
clone_size: NA

cdr3_aa: ASREGSSNKNIQY
v_call: TRBV2
j_call: TRBJ2-4
d_call: NA
clone_size: NA

cdr3_aa: ASSSVTGGTGELF
v_call: TRBV2
j_call: TRBJ2-2
d_call: TRBD1
clone_size: NA

cdr3_aa: SGQITYEQY
v_call: TRBV20-1
j_call: TRBJ2-7
d_call: NA
clone_size: NA

cdr3_aa: ASRPGAEGSTEAF
v_call: TRBV5-5
j_call: TRBJ1-1
d_call: NA
clone_size: NA

cdr3_aa: AISYRGRDTEAF
v_call: TRBV10-3
j_call: TRBJ1-1
d_call: TRBD1
clone_size: NA

cdr3_aa: ASSLATGKATDYGYT
v_call: TRBV5-1
j_call: TRBJ1-2
d_call: NA
clone_size: NA

cdr3_aa: ASSSPGDGFYGYT
v_call: TRBV28
j_call: TRBJ1-2
d_call: NA
clone_size: NA

cdr3_aa: ASSPSRSGLYEQY
v_call: TRBV5-4
j_call: TRBJ2-7
d_call: NA
clone_size: once

cdr3_aa: ASSQVLAIPLEQY
v_call: TRBV4-2
j_call: NA
d_call: NA
clone_size: NA

cdr3_aa: ASSLVPGREYEQY
v_call: TRBV5-1
j_call: TRBJ2-7
d_call: NA
clone_size: NA

cdr3_aa: ASSPTAAYNEQF
v_call: TRBV18
j_call: TRBJ2-1
d_call: NA
clone_size: NA

cdr3_aa: ASSERGIWRVEQY
v_call: TRBV2
j_call: TRBJ2-7
d_call: NA
clone_size: NA

cdr3_aa: AISDGSSTDTQY
v_call: TRBV10-3
j_call: TRBJ2-3
d_call: NA
clone_size: NA

cdr3_aa: ASSLVGLGAWEQY
v_call: TRBV7-2
j_call: TRBJ2-7
d_call: NA
clone_size: NA

cdr3_aa: ASSLARWGELTDTQY
v_call: TRBV7-9
j_call: TRBJ2-3
d_call: NA
clone_size: NA

cdr3_aa: ASSFRTGGTYEQY
v_call: TRBV7-2
j_call: TRBJ2-7
d_call: TRBD1
clone_size: NA

cdr3_aa: SVGANGREQY
v_call: TRBV29-1
j_call: TRBJ2-7
d_call: NA
clone_size: NA

cdr3_aa: ASSLAGRYNQPQH
v_call: TRBV5-4
j_call: TRBJ1-5
d_call: NA
clone_size: once

cdr3_aa: ASSMTGDTEAF
v_call: TRBV9
j_call: TRBJ1-1
d_call: TRBD1
clone_size: NA

cdr3_aa: ASSLARTGERGGYT
v_call: TRBV7-9
j_call: TRBJ1-2
d_call: TRBD1
clone_size: NA

cdr3_aa: ASSELAGVMGNEQF
v_call: TRBV28
j_call: TRBJ2-1
d_call: TRBD2
clone_size: NA

cdr3_aa: ASNLDRRYGYT
v_call: TRBV19
j_call: TRBJ1-2
d_call: NA
clone_size: NA

cdr3_aa: ASSLGGRKKETQY
v_call: TRBV7-9
j_call: TRBJ2-5
d_call: TRBD2
clone_size: NA

cdr3_aa: ASSAGSGTYEQY
v_call: TRBV9
j_call: TRBJ2-7
d_call: NA
clone_size: NA

cdr3_aa: ASSVEGGQTQY
v_call: TRBV9
j_call: TRBJ2-5
d_call: NA
clone_size: NA

cdr3_aa: ASSLGTPSSYEQY
v_call: TRBV5-1
j_call: TRBJ2-7
d_call: NA
clone_size: once

cdr3_aa: ASSVGQGQRDTQY
v_call: TRBV9
j_call: TRBJ2-3
d_call: TRBD1
clone_size: NA

cdr3_aa: ASNKGGTDTQY
v_call: TRBV5-1
j_call: TRBJ2-3
d_call: NA
clone_size: NA

cdr3_aa: ASSHSRRGNIQY
v_call: TRBV14
j_call: TRBJ2-4
d_call: TRBD1
clone_size: NA

cdr3_aa: ASSEFHARRGNIQY
v_call: TRBV25-1
j_call: TRBJ2-4
d_call: NA
clone_size: NA

cdr3_aa: ASSLYSGRQKDGYT
v_call: TRBV28
j_call: TRBJ1-2
d_call: NA
clone_size: NA

cdr3_aa: ASSQDRAADDNEQF
v_call: TRBV4-2
j_call: TRBJ2-1
d_call: NA
clone_size: NA

cdr3_aa: ASSSNQQGIGSPLH
v_call: TRBV6-6
j_call: TRBJ1-6
d_call: TRBD1
clone_size: NA

cdr3_aa: ASSQEAGTYEQY
v_call: TRBV7-2
j_call: TRBJ2-7
d_call: NA
clone_size: NA

cdr3_aa: ASSSEGPYEQY
v_call: TRBV28
j_call: TRBJ2-7
d_call: NA
clone_size: NA

cdr3_aa: ASSDRDRTAPLH
v_call: TRBV6-1
j_call: TRBJ1-6
d_call: TRBD1
clone_size: NA

cdr3_aa: AISEGLAGATDTQY
v_call: TRBV10-3
j_call: TRBJ2-3
d_call: TRBD2
clone_size: NA

cdr3_aa: ASSMRASGSSYNEQF
v_call: TRBV19
j_call: TRBJ2-1
d_call: TRBD2
clone_size: NA

cdr3_aa: ASSPTGFPGELF
v_call: TRBV6-5
j_call: TRBJ2-2
d_call: NA
clone_size: NA

cdr3_aa: ASSLGGTGGVKNIQY
v_call: TRBV7-8
j_call: TRBJ2-4
d_call: TRBD1
clone_size: NA

cdr3_aa: ASGESGGEQY
v_call: TRBV28
j_call: TRBJ2-7
d_call: NA
clone_size: NA

cdr3_aa: ASSFSGTGARYYGYT
v_call: TRBV27
j_call: TRBJ1-2
d_call: TRBD1
clone_size: NA